What follows is one TCR beta chain and its context. Its antigen is not known. Cultured CD4+ T-cell DNA underwent Oncomine TCR Beta short-read sequencing. Once CD4+ T cells had been cultured, genomic DNA was extracted from them. From the PCR reads, TCRdb called clonotypes with MiXCR, one entry per CDR3 protein. The sample yields about 14,000 distinct CDR3 sequences, just over 55% seen once. Treatment reported: 10-day PBMC culture with coronavirus spike peptide pools or control peptides (ViraFEST assay). Before TCRs were sequenced, ViraFEST expanded antigen-specific T cells with peptide pools. The germline V gene encodes CDR1 MGHRA and CDR2 YSYEKL. Unmatched junction bases numbered 2, after V lost 1 base and J lost 4 bases. The CDR3 extends over 15 amino acids. This sample is drawn from a study of vaccination and CD4 T cells after COVID-19. For the study at large: Across the group, participants received two doses of either BNT162b2 or mRNA-1273 vaccine.

The sequence came from a human donor who had recovered from COVID-19. The sequenced sample was CD4+ T cells from blood, cultured in vitro. V is TRBV4-1 and J is TRBJ1-4; 8 bases are a match to TRBD1. The CDR3 reads CASSQVGTGNEKLFF. DNA for the CDR3: TGCGCCAGCAGCCAAGTGGGGACAGGTAATGAAAAACTGTTTTTT.